The TCR beta chain under discussion was sequenced for a study of PD-L1 blockade in urothelial cancer. Looking at the study overall: Twenty-five of 29 patients were men who had bladder-origin urothelial cancer. The researchers analyzed blood 3 weeks (second dose) and 6 weeks after treatment start. Median T cell yield per blood sample was about 150,000 cells.

The investigators introduced synthetic TCR analog templates into each PCR as spikes. Clones were sequenced by immunoSEQ multiplex PCR, and TCRdb holds only the in-frame ones, with some missing. The data hold more than 60,000 clones, with about nine tenths observed a single time. As to time point: peripheral blood 6 weeks after treatment start. The sample consisted of PBMCs, taken around atezolizumab (anti-PD-L1) treatment. The sequence came from a man between 60 and 70 years old with urothelial cancer.

The DNA of the CDR3 is TGTGCCAGCAGCGTAGCTAGCGGGAGGTCGGGAGAGACCCAGTACTTC. It encodes CASSVASGRSGETQYF. V usage is TRBV9 and J usage is TRBJ2-5; 11 bases are shared with TRBD2. Germline V gives CDR1 SGDLS, CDR2 YYNGEE. V gave up 0 bases and J gave up 4 bases; unmatched junction bases: 5. This CDR3 region has 16 residues.